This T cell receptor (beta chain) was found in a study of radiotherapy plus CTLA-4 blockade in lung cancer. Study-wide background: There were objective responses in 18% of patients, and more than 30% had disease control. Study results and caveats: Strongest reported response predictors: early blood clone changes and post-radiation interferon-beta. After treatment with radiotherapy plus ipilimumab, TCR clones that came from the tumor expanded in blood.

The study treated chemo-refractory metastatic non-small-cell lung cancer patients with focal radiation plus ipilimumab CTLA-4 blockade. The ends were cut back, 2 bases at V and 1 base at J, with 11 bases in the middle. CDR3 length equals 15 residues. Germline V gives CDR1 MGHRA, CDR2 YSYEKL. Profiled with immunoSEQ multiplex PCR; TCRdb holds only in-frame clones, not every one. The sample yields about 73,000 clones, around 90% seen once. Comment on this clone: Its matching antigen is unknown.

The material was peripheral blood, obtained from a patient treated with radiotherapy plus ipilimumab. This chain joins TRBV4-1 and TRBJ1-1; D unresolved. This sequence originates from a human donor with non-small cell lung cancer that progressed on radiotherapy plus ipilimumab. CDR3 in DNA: TGCGCCAGCAGCCAATTGGAAGGAGCGAACACTGAAGCTTTCTTT. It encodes CASSQLEGANTEAFF.